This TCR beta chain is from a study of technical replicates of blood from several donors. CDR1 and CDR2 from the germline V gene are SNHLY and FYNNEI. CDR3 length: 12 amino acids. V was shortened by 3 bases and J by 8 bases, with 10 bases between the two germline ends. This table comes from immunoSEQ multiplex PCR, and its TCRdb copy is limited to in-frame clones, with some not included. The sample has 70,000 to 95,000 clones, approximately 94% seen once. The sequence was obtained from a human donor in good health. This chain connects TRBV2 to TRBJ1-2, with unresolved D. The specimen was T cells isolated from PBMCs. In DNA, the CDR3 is TGTGCCAGCAGTGACGAGGGTTCAGGCTACACCTTC. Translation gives CASSDEGSGYTF. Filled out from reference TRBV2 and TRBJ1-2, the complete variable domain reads EPEVTQTPSHQVTQMGQEVILRCVPISNHLYFYWYRQILGQKVEFLVSFYNNEISEKSEIFDDQFSVERPDGSNFTLKIRSTKLEDSAMYFCASSDEGSGYTFGSGTRLTVV.